This TCR beta chain was sequenced during a study of long-term antiretroviral therapy in people with HIV. This was the immunoSEQ v3.0 assay at survey level. The repertoire was sequenced with immunoSEQ multiplex PCR; TCRdb's copy has only in-frame clones and lacks some. The sample lists fewer than 6,500 clones, about three quarters seen once, with roughly a tenth in the top ten. CDR1 MNHEY and CDR2 SMNVEV come from the germline V gene (reference sequence). The CDR3 sequence is 14 residues long. Trimming took 4 bases from V and 2 from J; bases not matched to a gene: 4. The sequencing used unsorted PBMCs, collected 1.8 years before starting antiretroviral therapy. The source is a man between 40 and 49 years old with HIV. The chain recombines TRBV27 with TRBJ1-2, with TRBD1 identical over 7 bases. The CDR3 region has the DNA TGTGCCAGCAGTTCGGCACAGGGGAACTATGGCTACACCTTC. This sequence encodes CASSSAQGNYGYTF.